This T cell receptor beta chain was recorded in a study of blood T cells in healthy people across ages. Sample-barcoded 5' priming and a J-beta primer mix drove a second PCR of roughly 6 to 12 cycles. TCRdb fed the 5' RACE reads into MiXCR, producing one record per CDR3 protein. The sample consists of around 1,100,000 distinct CDR3 sequences, 35% to 45% of them appearing once. The CDR3 contains 13 residues. Trimming took 2 bases from V and 7 from J, leaving 9 bases between them. Germline V lookup: CDR1 MNHEY, CDR2 SVGAGI. In this sample, this clonotype turned up a few times. The sample was blood. The rearrangement joins TRBV6-5 to TRBJ2-1; D unresolved. The source of this sequence is a man between 18 and 29 years old in good health. Here the CDR3 DNA reads TGTGCCAGCAGTTACGGCGACGGAAATGAGCAGTTCTTC. Its translation is CASSYGDGNEQFF.